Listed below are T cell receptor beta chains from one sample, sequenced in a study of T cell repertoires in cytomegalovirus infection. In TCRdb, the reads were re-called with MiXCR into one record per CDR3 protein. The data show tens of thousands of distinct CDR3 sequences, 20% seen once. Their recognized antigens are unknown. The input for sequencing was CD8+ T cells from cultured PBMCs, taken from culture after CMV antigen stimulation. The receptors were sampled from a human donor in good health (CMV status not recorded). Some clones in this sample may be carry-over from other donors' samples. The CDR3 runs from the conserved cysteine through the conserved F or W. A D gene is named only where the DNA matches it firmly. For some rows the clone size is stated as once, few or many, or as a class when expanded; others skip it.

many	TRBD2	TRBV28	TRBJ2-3	TGTGCCAGCAGTTTAACTCTAGCGGGGTCAGATACGCAGTATTTT	CASSLTLAGSDTQYF
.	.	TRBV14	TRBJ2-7	TGTGCCAGCAGCCCAAAAAGATCCAGCTCCTACGAGCAGTACTTC	CASSPKRSSSYEQYF
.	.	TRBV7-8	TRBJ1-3	TGTGCCAGCAGCTTAGTGGCGGGATCTGGAAACACCATATATTTT	CASSLVAGSGNTIYF
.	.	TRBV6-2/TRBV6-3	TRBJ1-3	TGTGCCAGCAGTTACTCTTGGGCAGATGGAAACACCATATATTTT	CASSYSWADGNTIYF
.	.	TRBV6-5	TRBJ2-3	TGTGCCAGCAGTTACACGGACGGGTACACAGATACGCAGTATTTT	CASSYTDGYTDTQYF
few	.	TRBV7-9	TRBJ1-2	TGTGCCTCCGAAAGAGGGGGGCAGGATGGCTACACCTTC	CASERGGQDGYTF
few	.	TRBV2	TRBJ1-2	TGTGCCAGCAGTGAAACACTTACCCCGTCGGGATATGGCTACACCTTC	CASSETLTPSGYGYTF
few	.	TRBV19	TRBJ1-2	TGTGCCAGTAGTATAGCGGTCTATCATGGCTACACCTTC	CASSIAVYHGYTF
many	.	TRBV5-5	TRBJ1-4	TGTGCCAGCAGCCCGGATCAGACAGCAACTAATGAAAAACTGTTTTTT	CASSPDQTATNEKLFF
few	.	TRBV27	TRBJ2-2	TGTGCCAGCAGTTCAAGGGCGACGGACCCGGGCACCGGGGAGCTGTTTTTT	CASSSRATDPGTGELFF
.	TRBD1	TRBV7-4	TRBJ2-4	TGTGCCAGCAGCCACATAGACAGGGTAATTGGTGGAAACATTCAGTACTTC	CASSHIDRVIGGNIQYF
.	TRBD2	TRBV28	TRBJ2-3	TGTGCCAGCAGTCGAACTCTTACTAGCGGGGACACGAAAGATACGCAGTATTTT	CASSRTLTSGDTKDTQYF
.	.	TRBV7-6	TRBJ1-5	TGTGCCAGCAGCTTAGCTGACCGAGAACCGGGGCGGGAGGGTCAGCCCCAGCATTTT	CASSLADREPGREGQPQHF
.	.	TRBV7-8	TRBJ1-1	TGTGCCAGCAGCTTAGTTCTGGGGGTCTCTGCTGAAGCTTTCTTT	CASSLVLGVSAEAFF
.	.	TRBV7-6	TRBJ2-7	TGTGCCAGCAGCTACCGACTTGGCGACGAGCAGTACTTC	CASSYRLGDEQYF
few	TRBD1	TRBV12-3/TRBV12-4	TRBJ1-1	TGTGCCAGCCGGACAGGGGAACTCCTTGGAGCTTTCTTT	CASRTGELLGAFF
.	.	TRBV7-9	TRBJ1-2	TGTGCCAGCAGCTCCATCCCGGGGGCGCACCCTTCCTATGGCTACACCTTC	CASSSIPGAHPSYGYTF
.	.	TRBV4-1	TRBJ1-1	TGCGCCAGCAGCCTGAGGGAACAGATGAACACTGAAGCTTTCTTT	CASSLREQMNTEAFF
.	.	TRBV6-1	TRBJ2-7	TGTGCCAACAGTGACCAGGGGTTCTCCTACGAGCAGTACTTC	CANSDQGFSYEQYF
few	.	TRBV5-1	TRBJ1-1	TGCGCCAGCAGCTTGTTTTACGAGGGGCCGGGTAATTCTGAAGCTTTCTTT	CASSLFYEGPGNSEAFF
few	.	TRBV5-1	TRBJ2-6	TGCGCCAGCAGCTTGTTTGAGTCCCTCTTCTCTGGGGCCAACGTCCTGACTTTC	CASSLFESLFSGANVLTF
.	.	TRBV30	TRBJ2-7	TGTGCCTGGAGTGTAACGGGGCCGGGGGAGCAGTACTTC	CAWSVTGPGEQYF
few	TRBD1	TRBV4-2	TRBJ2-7	TGTGCCAGCAGGCTGAATAGGCAGGGGGCCCACGAGCAGTACTTC	CASRLNRQGAHEQYF
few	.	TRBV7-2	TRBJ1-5	TGTGCCAGCAGCCGGACTCGAGGTCAGCCCCAGCATTTT	CASSRTRGQPQHF
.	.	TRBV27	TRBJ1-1	TGTGCCAGCAGTTTAACGGAGAACACTGAAGCTTTCTTT	CASSLTENTEAFF
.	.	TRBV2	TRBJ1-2	TGTGCCAGCAGGGGGACTAACTATGGCTACACCTTC	CASRGTNYGYTF
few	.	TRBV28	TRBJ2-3	TGTGCCAGCAGTTTTCTCAGCTCTAGCACAGATACGCAGTATTTT	CASSFLSSSTDTQYF
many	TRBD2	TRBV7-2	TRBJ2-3	TGTGCCAGCAGCTTGGCTAGCGGGGGGGTCCCAGATACGCAGTATTTT	CASSLASGGVPDTQYF
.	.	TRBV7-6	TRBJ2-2	TGTGCCAGCAGCTCCAAACGACTCTATGCCGGGGAGCTGTTTTTT	CASSSKRLYAGELFF
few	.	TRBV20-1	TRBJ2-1	TGCAGTGCTAGAGCCCCCTCGGGTGAGCAGTTCTTC	CSARAPSGEQFF
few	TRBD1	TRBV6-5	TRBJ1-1	TGTGCCAGCAGTTACGGCGACAGGGGCTCTCTCCTCACTGAAGCTTTCTTT	CASSYGDRGSLLTEAFF
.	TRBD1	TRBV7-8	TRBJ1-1	TGTGCCAGCAGCGCGCGGACAGGAATGAACACTGAAGCTTTCTTT	CASSARTGMNTEAFF
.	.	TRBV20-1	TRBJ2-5	TGCAGCGTCTACATGCTAGAGATAGGGTCGGAGACCCAGTACTTC	CSVYMLEIGSETQYF
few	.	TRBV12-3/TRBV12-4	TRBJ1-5	TGTGCCAGCAGTTTGGGGCTATCGTCCCTTCGGGCCCAGCATTTT	CASSLGLSSLRAQHF
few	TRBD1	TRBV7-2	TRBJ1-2	TGTGCCAGCAGCTGGCCTGACAGGGTCCCCTATGGCTACACCTTC	CASSWPDRVPYGYTF
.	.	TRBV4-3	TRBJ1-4	TGCGCCAGCAGCCCCTCGGGAGGATATGCAACTAATGAAAAACTGTTTTTT	CASSPSGGYATNEKLFF
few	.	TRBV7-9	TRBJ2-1	TGTGCCAGCAACCCGACAGACGATTTGCCCAATGAGCAGTTCTTC	CASNPTDDLPNEQFF
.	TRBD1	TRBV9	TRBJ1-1	TGTGCCAGCAGCCCTTGGGGACGGGACAGGGTAACGAACACTGAAGCTTTCTTT	CASSPWGRDRVTNTEAFF
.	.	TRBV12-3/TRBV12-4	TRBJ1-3	TGTGCCAGCAGTCCAGGGACGGGAAACACCATATATTTT	CASSPGTGNTIYF
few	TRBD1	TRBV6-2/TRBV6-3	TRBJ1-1	TGTGCCAGCAGAACTCCGTGGACAGGGAGGACTGAAGCTTTCTTT	CASRTPWTGRTEAFF
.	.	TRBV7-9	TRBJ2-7	TGTGCCAGCAGCTTCCCCGACATCCAGTGGGGATTATCCTACGAGCAGTACTTC	CASSFPDIQWGLSYEQYF
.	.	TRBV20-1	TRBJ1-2	TGCAGTGCAACCCAACCCCGGGGATATGGCTACACCTTC	CSATQPRGYGYTF
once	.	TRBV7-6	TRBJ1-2	TGTGCCAGCAGTCATGGGACCGGCTATGGCTACACCTTC	CASSHGTGYGYTF
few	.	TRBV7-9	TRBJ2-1	TGTGCCAGCAGCGCCTCAGACAATGAGCAGTTCTTC	CASSASDNEQFF
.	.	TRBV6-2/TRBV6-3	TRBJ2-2	TGTGCCAGCAGTTACTCGGGGCAGTACACCGGGGAGCTGTTTTTT	CASSYSGQYTGELFF
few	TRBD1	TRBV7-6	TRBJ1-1	TGTGCCAGCAGCTCCGGGACAGGGCCACCTGAAGCTTTCTTT	CASSSGTGPPEAFF
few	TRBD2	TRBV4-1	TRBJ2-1	TGCGCCAGCAGCCAAACAGGTAGCGGGGGGATCAATGAGCAGTTCTTC	CASSQTGSGGINEQFF
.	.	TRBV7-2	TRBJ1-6	TGTGCCAGCAGCTTTCGACCTTTGTCCTATAATTCACCCCTCCACTTT	CASSFRPLSYNSPLHF
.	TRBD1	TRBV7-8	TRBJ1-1	TGTGCCAGCAGCTTACGGGGGTTGGGACAGGAGGAAGCTTTCTTT	CASSLRGLGQEEAFF
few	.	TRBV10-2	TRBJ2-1	TGCGCCAGCAGACAGGATTTATCAAAAAGTCAGTTCTTC	CASRQDLSKSQFF
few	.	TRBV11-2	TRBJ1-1	TGTGCCAGCAGCTTATGGCAGACCAACACTGAAGCTTTCTTT	CASSLWQTNTEAFF